Listed here is a single T cell receptor (beta chain). Its antigen is currently unknown. Over chemoradiotherapy, repertoires were sampled more than once. Clones were read by immunoSEQ multiplex PCR, and TCRdb kept only the in-frame ones, dropping some. The profile shows roughly 2,000 clones, approximately 77% of them singletons. The germline CDR1 and CDR2 sequences are SGHKS and YYEKEE (reference sequence). CDR3 length: 13 residues. V trimming: 7 bases; J trimming: 7 bases; junction bases outside the gene matches: 7. The data were obtained in a study of chemoradiotherapy in HPV16-positive cancers. Across the study: Candidate HPV-specific clones and shared TCR motifs came from a couple of HPV16-positive patients.

Points from the study as a whole: During treatment, candidate HPV-specific clones and E7-related motifs expanded in tumor.

Sequencing was performed on tumor tissue, taken from a patient who underwent chemoradiotherapy. The sequence was obtained from a human donor with HPV-associated anogenital cancer. The J gene is TRBJ2-1, the V gene TRBV5-5; 8 nucleotides line up with TRBD1. The CDR3 coding sequence is TGTGCCAGCGGACGGGACAGGAGAAATGAGCAGTTCTTC. It yields the protein CASGRDRRNEQFF.